This T cell receptor (beta chain) appears in the sequencing data of a study of CD8 T cells in Susac syndrome. The CDR3 spans 15 residues. Germline CDR1 is SGHTA and CDR2 is FQGNSA. V was clipped by 6 bases and J by 5 bases; unmatched bases: 12. A quantity of about 0.5 to 1 ug RNA underwent reverse transcription using random hexamers. Amplification of the TCR beta CDR3 was carried out by immunoSEQ multiplex PCR, which spanned a total of 54 Vbeta and 13 Jbeta segments. Using its own MiXCR run on the immunoSEQ multiplex PCR reads, TCRdb lists one record per CDR3 protein. This sample has about 300,000 distinct CDR3 sequences, with approximately 85% found just once. Peripheral blood CD8+ and CD4+ T cells were profiled by TCR beta sequencing. Patients with stable or active relapsing-remitting disease, all of them treatment-naive, made up the multiple sclerosis controls. Negative isolation yielded the CD8+ and CD4+ T cells, while FACS enriched the TEMRA cells.

The sample taken for sequencing was CD8+ T cells from PBMCs. The sequence derives from a human donor with multiple sclerosis. The V gene is TRBV7-2, the J gene TRBJ2-5; 7 nucleotides match TRBD1. CDR3 sequence: CASREDLGGYETQYF. CDR3 DNA sequence: TGTGCCAGCAGGGAAGATCTAGGGGGCTATGAGACCCAGTACTTC.